This TCR beta chain is drawn from a study of beta chain features in type 1 diabetes. Study in general: All of the samples together had approximately 99 million sorted cells examined.

Study outcomes and limitations: Cells with high TCR expression could be over-represented when cDNA is sequenced.

The CDR3 extends over 13 amino acids. From germline, CDR1 is SGDLS and CDR2 YYNGEE. Unmatched junction bases numbered 12, after V lost 10 bases and J lost 8 bases. For this clone: As yet, its antigen is unknown.

Since all of the isolated RNA was reverse transcribed, expressed TCRB transcripts were what got sequenced. The average output of naive, central memory and regulatory T cell samples was several million reads. TCRdb's table, derived via immunoSEQ multiplex PCR, lists solely in-frame clones and lacks some. Of a few hundred thousand clones in the sample, 11% to 15% were seen once. The sequence was collected from a man in his thirties or forties in good health. J is TRBJ2-1 and V is TRBV9, with TRBD1 matching over 7 bases. Sequencing was done on a sample of central memory CD4+ T cells from blood. DNA for the CDR3: TGTGCCGCCTACCTGACAGGGAACGATGAGCAGTTCTTC. Its protein product is CAAYLTGNDEQFF.